This TCR beta chain was sequenced during a study of early T cells in non-severe SARS-CoV-2 infection. Study-level information: Chains from this unsorted whole-blood bulk RNA could not be paired.

The CDR3 totals 15 residues. CDR1 and CDR2 from the germline V gene are WSHSY and SAAADI. With 3 bases clipped from V and 6 bases from J, the junction kept 3 bases outside the gene matches. MiXCR was run by TCRdb on the 5' RACE reads, yielding one entry per CDR3 protein. The sample holds around 82,000 distinct CDR3 sequences, 10% to 12% seen once. The gene calls are TRBV10-2 and TRBJ2-1; 12 nucleotides align to TRBD2. This clonotype originated in an adult who was a healthcare worker with PCR-confirmed SARS-CoV-2 infection or an uninfected control (not recorded which). Sample: whole blood. In DNA, the CDR3 is TGCGCCAGCAGTGAACTAGCGGGGGGAGTCAATGAGCAGTTCTTC. Translated, it gives CASSELAGGVNEQFF.